This is a list of T cell receptor beta chains from one sample in a study of blood T cell repertoires in COVID-19. Sequencing used immunoSEQ multiplex PCR; TCRdb keeps in-frame clones, though not all of them. The sample has some 190,000 clones, roughly 80% seen once; the top ten hold roughly 7.8%. Input material: peripheral blood. The receptors here all came from an elderly woman with COVID-19, enrolled during active disease. The CDR3 runs from the conserved cysteine through the conserved F or W. A D gene is named only where the DNA matches it firmly. Clone size appears in some rows only: once, few, many, or a class for an expanded clone.

cdr3_nt	cdr3_aa	d_call	clone_size	v_call	j_call
TGCGCCAGCGGCCGCTTCACTAGCGGGGGGTACCAAGAGACCCAGTACTTC	CASGRFTSGGYQETQYF	TRBD2	once	TRBV4-1	TRBJ2-5
TGTGCCAGCTCACCTACGAGGACAGGGGGCTTGAACACTGAAGCTTTCTTT	CASSPTRTGGLNTEAFF	TRBD1	once	TRBV18	TRBJ1-1
TGCGCCAGCAGCTTGGGACAGGGGGCAGGGGCCAACGTCCTGACTTTC	CASSLGQGAGANVLTF	TRBD1	NA	TRBV5-1	TRBJ2-6
TGTGCCAGCAGTCACAACTACGAGCAGTACTTC	CASSHNYEQYF	NA	NA	TRBV28	TRBJ2-7
TGTGCCAGCAGCGTACTCGGGGGAAACAATGAGCAGTTCTTC	CASSVLGGNNEQFF	NA	NA	TRBV5-6	TRBJ2-1
TGTGCCAGCAGCCGAGGGGCTAGCGGGCAAGAGACCCAGTACTTC	CASSRGASGQETQYF	TRBD2	NA	TRBV5-4	TRBJ2-5
TGTGCCAGCCCGCGGGCGGAGAACACTGAAGCTTTCTTT	CASPRAENTEAFF	NA	NA	TRBV27	TRBJ1-1
TGTGCCAGCAGCCAAGTTTTTCTATCTAGCAGCTCCTACGAGCAGTACTTC	CASSQVFLSSSSYEQYF	NA	NA	TRBV3-1/TRBV3-2	TRBJ2-7
TGTGCCAGCAGCCATTTTCGCACCGGGGAGCTGTTTTTT	CASSHFRTGELFF	NA	NA	TRBV3-1/TRBV3-2	TRBJ2-2
TGTGCCAGCAGTTACTTACGGACAGCGAACACTGAAGCTTTCTTT	CASSYLRTANTEAFF	NA	once	TRBV6-5	TRBJ1-1
TGTGCCAGCAGTGTTGACAGGGTGGGAACTGAAGCTTTCTTT	CASSVDRVGTEAFF	TRBD1	NA	TRBV2	TRBJ1-1
TGTGCCAGTACCCGAGACGGAGGCAATCAGCCCCAGCATTTT	CASTRDGGNQPQHF	NA	once	TRBV19	TRBJ1-5
TGTGCCAGCAGCTTTGGAGCTGCCCTTGAAGCTTTCTTT	CASSFGAALEAFF	NA	NA	TRBV7-9	TRBJ1-1
TGTGCCAGCAGCTTGGCTCAGGGGGCTTATGGCTACACCTTC	CASSLAQGAYGYTF	TRBD1	NA	TRBV5-6	TRBJ1-2
TGTGCCAGCAGCCAGCAGGGGACCACAGATACGCAGTATTTT	CASSQQGTTDTQYF	NA	NA	TRBV5-4	TRBJ2-3
TGCGCCAGCAGCACGGGACTAGCGGGAGTCGATGAGCAGTTCTTC	CASSTGLAGVDEQFF	TRBD2	once	TRBV5-1	TRBJ2-1
TGTGCCAGCAGTCGGGAGGGCGGGGAGCTGTTTTTT	CASSREGGELFF	TRBD2	NA	TRBV28	TRBJ2-2
TGCGCCAGCAGCCAGGGCCCGGGACAGGGGAATGAAAAACTGTTTTTT	CASSQGPGQGNEKLFF	TRBD1	NA	TRBV4-1	TRBJ1-4
TGCGCCAGCAGCCCAGGACAGGGAGGCTATGGCTACACCTTC	CASSPGQGGYGYTF	TRBD1	NA	TRBV5-1	TRBJ1-2